This T cell receptor beta chain stems from a study of identical twins. All donors were healthy Caucasians. CDR3 size: 14 residues. Trimming took off 2 bases at V and 6 bases at J, with 15 bases between the two ends. The V gene's germline CDR1 is DFQATT and CDR2 SNEGSKA (reference sequence). TCRdb fed the 5' RACE reads into MiXCR, producing one record per CDR3 protein. The data show some 1,600,000 distinct CDR3 sequences, more than 30% seen once. This clonotype was sampled from a newborn girl in good health. The chain links TRBV20-1 to TRBJ2-3; no reliable D call. Sample: cord blood. For the CDR3, the DNA is TGCAGTGCTAGACCGAATACACGGCAGGATACGCAGTATTTT. This translates into CSARPNTRQDTQYF.